Listed below are T cell receptor beta chains from one sample, sequenced in a study of radiotherapy plus CTLA-4 blockade in lung cancer. Libraries were prepared by immunoSEQ multiplex PCR; TCRdb keeps only in-frame clonotypes and omits some of them. The data hold tens of thousands of clones, with roughly three quarters observed a single time. The sample was peripheral blood, taken from a patient treated with radiotherapy plus ipilimumab. The origin of the receptors is a human donor with non-small cell lung cancer that progressed on radiotherapy plus ipilimumab. Both conserved end residues are part of each CDR3. Fields, in order: CDR3 DNA, CDR3 protein, J gene, CDR3 length, V gene, D gene, clone size. D genes are given only for firm matches. A clone size is listed for some rows: how often the clone was seen (once, few, many), or a class if it is expanded.

CDR3 DNA: TGTGCCACCAAATCGACTAGCGGGGGCCAAGAGACCCAGTACTTC
CDR3 protein: CATKSTSGGQETQYF
J gene: TRBJ2-5
CDR3 length: 15
V gene: TRBV6-5
D gene: TRBD2
clone size: -

CDR3 DNA: TGTGCCAGCAGGCTCACAGATTTTGCGAACACTGAAGCTTTCTTT
CDR3 protein: CASRLTDFANTEAFF
J gene: TRBJ1-1
CDR3 length: 15
V gene: TRBV6-1
D gene: -
clone size: -

CDR3 DNA: TGTGCCAGCAGTTTACTTCTAGCGGGAGGGGCATATGAGCAGTTCTTC
CDR3 protein: CASSLLLAGGAYEQFF
J gene: TRBJ2-1
CDR3 length: 16
V gene: TRBV27
D gene: TRBD2
clone size: -

CDR3 DNA: TGTGCCTGGAGTGTCGACAGGGGTCAGTATTTT
CDR3 protein: CAWSVDRGQYF
J gene: TRBJ2-3
CDR3 length: 11
V gene: TRBV30
D gene: TRBD1
clone size: -

CDR3 DNA: TGTGCCAGCAGCTGGACTAGCGGGAGCTACGAGCAGTACTTC
CDR3 protein: CASSWTSGSYEQYF
J gene: TRBJ2-7
CDR3 length: 14
V gene: TRBV6-5
D gene: TRBD2
clone size: few

CDR3 DNA: TGTGCCACCAGCAGAGTAGGCAGTCCCACAGATACGCAGTATTTT
CDR3 protein: CATSRVGSPTDTQYF
J gene: TRBJ2-3
CDR3 length: 15
V gene: TRBV15
D gene: -
clone size: -

CDR3 DNA: TGTGCCAGCAGTTTATTGGGTAGCACAGATACGCAGTATTTT
CDR3 protein: CASSLLGSTDTQYF
J gene: TRBJ2-3
CDR3 length: 14
V gene: TRBV27
D gene: -
clone size: few

CDR3 DNA: TGTGCCAGCAGTTTATCGTCCGGAGTAGGCTACGAGCAGTACTTC
CDR3 protein: CASSLSSGVGYEQYF
J gene: TRBJ2-7
CDR3 length: 15
V gene: TRBV27
D gene: -
clone size: -

CDR3 DNA: TGTGCCAGTAGTATAGAACGGGACGGGGGCCAGCCCCAGCATTTT
CDR3 protein: CASSIERDGGQPQHF
J gene: TRBJ1-5
CDR3 length: 15
V gene: TRBV19
D gene: -
clone size: -

CDR3 DNA: TGTGCCATCAGTGAGTCGCGTCGACAGGTTAATCAGCCCCAGCATTTT
CDR3 protein: CAISESRRQVNQPQHF
J gene: TRBJ1-5
CDR3 length: 16
V gene: TRBV10-3
D gene: -
clone size: -

CDR3 DNA: TGTGCCAGCAGCGTGGGACAGGGGCACGAGCAGTACTTC
CDR3 protein: CASSVGQGHEQYF
J gene: TRBJ2-7
CDR3 length: 13
V gene: TRBV11-3
D gene: TRBD1
clone size: -

CDR3 DNA: TGCGCCAGCAGCCAATGGGACAGCACATCCTACGAGCAGTACTTC
CDR3 protein: CASSQWDSTSYEQYF
J gene: TRBJ2-7
CDR3 length: 15
V gene: TRBV4-1
D gene: TRBD1
clone size: -

CDR3 DNA: TGTGCCAGCAGCTCTTCGGACAGGCAAGATTTT
CDR3 protein: CASSSSDRQDF
J gene: TRBJ1-3
CDR3 length: 11
V gene: TRBV7-6
D gene: TRBD1
clone size: few

CDR3 DNA: TGTGCCAGCAGTGAGGGCCTAGCGGGAGCTGGAGATACGCAGTATTTT
CDR3 protein: CASSEGLAGAGDTQYF
J gene: TRBJ2-3
CDR3 length: 16
V gene: TRBV25-1
D gene: TRBD2
clone size: -

CDR3 DNA: TGTGCCAGCAGCCCCCCCTGGCAGTATGGCTACACCTTC
CDR3 protein: CASSPPWQYGYTF
J gene: TRBJ1-2
CDR3 length: 13
V gene: TRBV5-5
D gene: -
clone size: -

CDR3 DNA: TGTGCCAGCAGTCTGTGGACAGAGGAAAATCAGCCCCAGCATTTT
CDR3 protein: CASSLWTEENQPQHF
J gene: TRBJ1-5
CDR3 length: 15
V gene: TRBV6-1
D gene: -
clone size: once

CDR3 DNA: TGTGCCAGCAGCGACCCCCGCTACTCTGGAAACACCATATATTTT
CDR3 protein: CASSDPRYSGNTIYF
J gene: TRBJ1-3
CDR3 length: 15
V gene: TRBV9
D gene: -
clone size: once

CDR3 DNA: TGTGCCAGCAGCTTAGAACTAGCGGGGCAAGAGACCCAGTACTTC
CDR3 protein: CASSLELAGQETQYF
J gene: TRBJ2-5
CDR3 length: 15
V gene: TRBV11-2
D gene: TRBD2
clone size: -

CDR3 DNA: TGTGCCAGCAGCTTAACAGGGTCCGCCATTAGCACAGATACGCAGTATTTT
CDR3 protein: CASSLTGSAISTDTQYF
J gene: TRBJ2-3
CDR3 length: 17
V gene: TRBV7-9
D gene: -
clone size: few

CDR3 DNA: TGTGCCAGTAGTATGACAGGGGGGATGAACACTGAAGCTTTCTTT
CDR3 protein: CASSMTGGMNTEAFF
J gene: TRBJ1-1
CDR3 length: 15
V gene: TRBV19
D gene: TRBD1
clone size: -

CDR3 DNA: TGTGCCAGCAGCGTGACTAGCGGGGGGGATGCAGATACGCAGTATTTT
CDR3 protein: CASSVTSGGDADTQYF
J gene: TRBJ2-3
CDR3 length: 16
V gene: TRBV5-6
D gene: TRBD2
clone size: -

CDR3 DNA: TGTGCCAGCAGTGACACATATCGGGCGGAGACCCAGTACTTC
CDR3 protein: CASSDTYRAETQYF
J gene: TRBJ2-5
CDR3 length: 14
V gene: TRBV25-1
D gene: -
clone size: -